Following are 9 T cell receptor beta chains from one sample sequenced in a study of T cell changes during pregnancy in multiple sclerosis. The repertoire was sequenced with immunoSEQ multiplex PCR; TCRdb's copy has only in-frame clones and lacks some. Among around 36,000 clones listed, 85% to 95% were seen once. Sequenced here: peripheral blood, sampled before pregnancy. The origin of the receptors is a female donor with multiple sclerosis, enrolled in a pregnancy study.

V usage is TRBV18 and J usage is TRBJ2-2; TRBD2 aligns across 10 bases. This CDR3 comprises 19 residues. Trimming took 3 bases from V and 4 from J; bases not matched to a gene: 14. The germline V gene encodes CDR1 KGHSH and CDR2 LQKENI. The CDR3 sequence: CASSPNLAGGVGGTGELFF. The CDR3 nucleotides read TGTGCCAGCTCACCGAATTTAGCGGGGGGAGTTGGAGGCACCGGGGAGCTGTTTTTT.

The chain carries TRBV4-1 and TRBJ2-2; the D gene is possibly TRBD1 (6 bases). The CDR3 loop spans 15 amino acids. The germline CDR1 and CDR2 sequences are MGHRA and YSYEKL. V was shortened by 4 bases and J by 3 bases, with 12 bases between the two germline ends. This CDR3 is CASSPGQIDTGELFF. CDR3 coding DNA: TGCGCCAGCAGCCCCGGACAGATAGACACCGGGGAGCTGTTTTTT.

The CDR3 DNA sequence: TGTGCCAGCAGCCATAGAGAGACCCAGTACTTC. Its translation: CASSHRETQYF. This chain uses TRBV11-2 with TRBJ2-5; D is unclear. V was cut by 5 bases and J by 4 bases, with 5 bases left in between. Per the germline V gene, CDR1 is SGHAT and CDR2 is FQNNGV. This CDR3 region has 11 residues.

The gene calls are TRBV2 and TRBJ1-1, with D unresolved. Trimming removed 6 bases at V and 6 bases at J, with 8 bases between. This CDR3 comprises 11 residues. The germline CDR1 and CDR2 sequences are SNHLY and FYNNEI. The CDR3 nucleotides read TGTGCCAGCAGCGTAACAGCTGAAGCTTTCTTT. Amino acid sequence: CASSVTAEAFF.

This chain joins TRBV14 and TRBJ2-2, with 9 bases identical to TRBD2. Germline trimming cut 1 base from V and 10 bases from J; bases unmatched to any gene: 10. Germline V gives CDR1 SGHDN, CDR2 FVKESK. This CDR3 contains 16 residues. The CDR3 DNA reads as TGTGCCAGCAGCCAAGTAGGCGGGAGGGCCATGGTGGAGCTGTTTTTT. Its translation is CASSQVGGRAMVELFF.

This rearrangement joins TRBV7-9 to TRBJ2-7; 8 bases align to TRBD1. Per the germline V gene, CDR1 is SEHNR and CDR2 is FQNEAQ (reference sequence). Unmatched junction bases numbered 5, after V lost 5 bases and J lost 5 bases. The CDR3 is 13 amino acids. CDR3 in DNA: TGTGCCAGCAGCAGTGGACAGGGCCACGAGCAGTACTTC. Its translation: CASSSGQGHEQYF.

The rearrangement joins TRBV7-9 to TRBJ2-7; 10 bases map to TRBD1. CDR1 is SEHNR and CDR2 is FQNEAQ in the germline V gene (reference sequence). The V segment lost 4 bases and the J segment 4 bases; nucleotides outside the gene matches: 10. CDR3 length: 16 amino acids. The CDR3 loop is CASSWEPGQGRYEQYF. The CDR3 DNA reads as TGTGCCAGCAGCTGGGAACCGGGACAGGGGCGGTACGAGCAGTACTTC.

The chain joins TRBV10-3 to TRBJ2-7; 12 bases fit TRBD2. The germline gives CDR1 ENHRY, CDR2 SYGVKD. The CDR3 runs 15 residues. Germline trimming cut 4 bases from V and 5 bases from J; bases unmatched to any gene: 6. The CDR3 sequence: CAISASSGRADEQYF. DNA of the CDR3: TGTGCCATCAGTGCCTCTAGCGGGAGGGCCGACGAGCAGTACTTC.

The chain has TRBV10-3 and TRBJ2-7; 10 nucleotides match TRBD2. V shed 2 bases and J 0 bases; nucleotides not matched to a gene: 7. This CDR3 is built from 17 residues. The germline gives CDR1 ENHRY, CDR2 SYGVKD. The CDR3 sequence: CAISEVLAGVPSYEQYF. The DNA of the CDR3 is TGTGCCATCAGTGAGGTTCTAGCGGGAGTACCCTCCTACGAGCAGTACTTC.